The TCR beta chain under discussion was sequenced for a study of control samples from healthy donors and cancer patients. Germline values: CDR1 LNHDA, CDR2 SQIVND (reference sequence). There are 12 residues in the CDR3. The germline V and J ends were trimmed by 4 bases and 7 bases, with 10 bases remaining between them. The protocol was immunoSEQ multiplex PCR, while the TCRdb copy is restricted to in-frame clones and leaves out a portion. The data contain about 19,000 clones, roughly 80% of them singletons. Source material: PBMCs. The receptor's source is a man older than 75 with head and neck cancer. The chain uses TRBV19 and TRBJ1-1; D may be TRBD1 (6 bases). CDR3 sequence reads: CASSSRTDEAFF. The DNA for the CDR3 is TGTGCCAGTAGTAGTAGGACAGATGAAGCTTTCTTT.